The 10 T cell receptor beta chains in this list originate from one sample, sequenced in a study of a mutant IDH1 vaccine in newly diagnosed glioma. Time point defined: baseline, week 1 (first vaccination visit). The treatment was: pre-vaccination baseline after standard-of-care therapy. Repertoires were generated with immunoSEQ multiplex PCR, while TCRdb's copy carries only in-frame clones and drops some. Of 20,000 to 25,000 clones listed, 93% were seen once; the top ten hold about 1.2%. The specimen was PBMCs, collected from a glioma patient treated with radiotherapy, temozolomide or both. These receptor sequences come from a man between 35 and 55 years old with glioma.

The V call is TRBV30, the J call TRBJ2-7; 10 bases match TRBD1. Trimming removed 0 bases from V and 5 bases from J; junction bases left unmatched: 7. The length of the CDR3 is 15 residues. The germline CDR1 and CDR2 sequences are GTSNPN and SVGIG (reference sequence). This CDR3 reads CAWSVGTGVIHEQYF. CDR3 coding DNA: TGTGCCTGGAGTGTAGGGACAGGGGTTATCCACGAGCAGTACTTC.

This rearrangement joins TRBV2 to TRBJ2-4; no clear D. This CDR3 region has 15 residues. V dropped 4 bases and J dropped 2 bases, with 12 bases sitting between them. Germline assignment: CDR1 SNHLY and CDR2 FYNNEI. CDR3 protein: CASSVEQISKNIQYF. DNA for the CDR3: TGTGCCAGCAGTGTCGAGCAAATCTCCAAAAACATTCAGTACTTC.

CDR3 sequence reads: CASSLGGQGQPQHF. DNA of the CDR3: TGTGCCAGCAGCTTGGGGGGGCAGGGACAGCCCCAGCATTTT. The chain employs TRBV7-9 and TRBJ1-5, with a possible D match to TRBD1 (6 bases). CDR3 length equals 14 residues. Germline V gene sequence: CDR1 SEHNR, CDR2 FQNEAQ (reference sequence). Trimming removed 3 bases at V and 7 bases at J, with 13 bases between.

J is TRBJ2-1 and V is TRBV30, with unresolved D. Germline lookup yields CDR1 GTSNPN and CDR2 SVGIG (reference sequence). The CDR3 extends over 15 amino acids. The V and J ends lost 0 bases and 7 bases respectively, with 16 bases between them. Written as DNA, the CDR3 is TGTGCCTGGAGTGTAGGGTCTAGGCTACGGAATGAGCAGTTCTTC. As protein: CAWSVGSRLRNEQFF.

The genes are TRBV7-9 and TRBJ1-1, with 7 bases matching TRBD1. There are 17 residues in the CDR3. The germline V gene encodes CDR1 SEHNR and CDR2 FQNEAQ (reference sequence). With V trimmed by 1 base and J by 0 bases, 8 bases remained unmatched. The CDR3 is CASSLGTGDPMNTEAFF. For the CDR3, the DNA is TGTGCCAGCAGCTTAGGGACAGGAGACCCCATGAACACTGAAGCTTTCTTT.

The genes are TRBV15 and TRBJ1-1; TRBD1 might be the D (6 bases). Germline CDR1 and CDR2: LNHNV and YYDKDF (reference sequence). Trimming stripped 4 bases from V and 0 bases from J, with 12 bases between. The CDR3 sequence is 15 residues long. The CDR3 coding sequence is TGTGCCACCAGCACCGAACAGGGTATGAACACTGAAGCTTTCTTT. Its translation: CATSTEQGMNTEAFF.

This clone was found once. V and J are TRBV5-1 and TRBJ1-2; TRBD1 matches at 10 bases. The ends lost 4 bases at V and 8 bases at J; junction bases unmatched: 11. The germline V gene encodes CDR1 SGHRS and CDR2 YFSETQ. CDR3 length equals 15 residues. CDR3 nucleotide sequence: TGCGCCAGCAGCACAACCGGGACAGGGGAACTAGGCTACACCTTC. Amino acid sequence: CASSTTGTGELGYTF. Filled out from reference TRBV5-1 and TRBJ1-2, the complete variable domain reads KAGVTQTPRYLIKTRGQQVTLSCSPISGHRSVSWYQQTPGQGLQFLFEYFSETQRNKGNFPGRFSGRQFSNSRSEMNVSTLELGDSALYLCASSTTGTGELGYTFGSGTRLTVV.

V is TRBV5-1 and J is TRBJ1-6, with 8 bases that match TRBD1. Germline trimming cut 4 bases from V and 9 bases from J; bases unmatched to any gene: 9. Germline CDR1 SGHRS, CDR2 YFSETQ. The CDR3 is made up of 15 amino acids. CDR3 sequence reads: CASSPRTGQGSPLHF. The CDR3 bases are TGCGCCAGCAGCCCCCGGACAGGGCAAGGTTCACCCCTCCACTTT.

The rearrangement links TRBV7-2 to TRBJ2-1; 7 nucleotides line up with TRBD2. Germline loops: CDR1 SGHTA, CDR2 FQGNSA. V lost 5 bases to trimming and J lost 6 bases; unmatched junction nucleotides: 7. This CDR3 contains 14 residues. This chain's CDR3 is CASSPGLLPNEQFF. CDR3 sequence (DNA): TGTGCCAGCAGCCCGGGACTACTCCCCAATGAGCAGTTCTTC. Full variable domain (missing parts from reference TRBV7-2 and TRBJ2-1): GAGVSQSPSNKVTEKGKDVELRCDPISGHTALYWYRQSLGQGLEFLIYFQGNSAPDKSGLPSDRFSAERTGGSVSTLTIQRTQQEDSAVYLCASSPGLLPNEQFFGPGTRLTVL.

This chain uses TRBV4-1 with TRBJ2-3; D may be TRBD1 or TRBD2 (5 bases each). Per the germline V gene, CDR1 is MGHRA and CDR2 is YSYEKL. This CDR3 is built from 17 residues. The V end was cut by 3 bases, the J end by 3 bases, with 19 bases between. This CDR3 reads CASSHRVRGFRTDTQYF. As DNA, the CDR3 is TGCGCCAGCAGCCATCGAGTCCGGGGCTTCAGAACAGATACGCAGTATTTT.